These 9 T cell receptor beta chains were sequenced from one sample in a study of blood T cell repertoires in COVID-19. Assay: immunoSEQ multiplex PCR; the TCRdb copy retains only in-frame clones and omits some. The sample lists about 130,000 clones, about four fifths occurring once. Sequencing was done on a sample of peripheral blood. The receptors were sampled from a woman in her twenties or thirties who had recovered from COVID-19.

The V call is TRBV9, the J call TRBJ2-1; TRBD2 aligns across 8 bases. This CDR3 is built from 15 residues. Germline lookup yields CDR1 SGDLS and CDR2 YYNGEE. Trimming took 4 bases from V and 7 from J; bases not matched to a gene: 10. For the CDR3, the DNA is TGTGCCAGCAGCCCCGGGGGGGAGGGCCGTAATGAGCAGTTCTTC. Protein: CASSPGGEGRNEQFF.

V is TRBV9 and J is TRBJ1-3, with 12 bases lining up with TRBD1. Germline V gene sequence: CDR1 SGDLS, CDR2 YYNGEE. There are 15 residues in the CDR3. Germline trimming cut 3 bases from V and 3 bases from J; bases unmatched to any gene: 1. The CDR3 protein is CASSGDRGLGNTIYF. CDR3 nucleotide sequence: TGTGCCAGCAGCGGGGACAGGGGGCTTGGAAACACCATATATTTT.

This clone has more than one count but fewer than ten. The J gene is TRBJ1-4, the V gene TRBV6-1, with 8 nucleotides matching TRBD1. J was trimmed by 0 bases and V by 4 bases; bases with no gene match: 4. Per the germline V gene, CDR1 is MNHNS and CDR2 is SASEGT. The CDR3 has 16 amino acids. The CDR3 spells CASSVRDRTTNEKLFF. CDR3 nucleotides: TGTGCCAGCAGTGTGAGGGACAGGACAACTAATGAAAAACTGTTTTTT.

V usage is TRBV5-4 and J usage is TRBJ2-3; D is possibly TRBD1 (6 bases). Trimming stripped 6 bases from V and 1 base from J, with 15 bases between. The CDR3 extends over 15 amino acids. Germline V CDR1 and CDR2: SGHNT, YYREEE (reference sequence). CDR3 loop: CASNRQEEGTDTQYF. CDR3 coding DNA: TGTGCCAGCAACCGACAGGAAGAAGGCACAGATACGCAGTATTTT.

The rearrangement joins TRBV11-2 to TRBJ2-7; 9 bases are shared with TRBD1. The CDR3 covers 16 residues. The V gene's germline CDR1 is SGHAT and CDR2 FQNNGV. The ends lost 5 bases at V and 0 bases at J; junction bases unmatched: 8. The CDR3: CASSLGGGQGSYEQYF. The CDR3 coding sequence is TGTGCCAGCAGCCTGGGGGGGGGACAGGGCTCCTACGAGCAGTACTTC. The full variable domain, in which reference TRBV11-2 and TRBJ2-7 provide the parts outside the CDR3, is EAGVAQSPRYKIIEKRQSVAFWCNPISGHATLYWYQQILGQGPKLLIQFQNNGVVDDSQLPKDRFSAERLKGVDSTLKIQPAKLEDSAVYLCASSLGGGQGSYEQYFGPGTRLTVT.

The V call is TRBV11-3, the J call TRBJ2-5, with D unclear. V shed 4 bases and J shed 1 base, with 4 bases lying between them. The CDR3 covers 12 residues. Germline values: CDR1 SGHNT, CDR2 YENEEA. CDR3 protein: CASSSTQETQYF. CDR3 sequence (DNA): TGTGCCAGCAGCTCTACCCAAGAGACCCAGTACTTC.

This sequence joins TRBV2 and TRBJ1-6, with D perhaps matching TRBD1 (6 bases). Trimming took 7 bases from V and 4 from J, leaving 14 bases between them. This CDR3 has 15 residues. Germline CDR1 reads SNHLY; CDR2 reads FYNNEI. CDR3 sequence reads: CASTVDRRYNSPLHF. CDR3 in DNA: TGTGCCAGCACCGTAGACAGGCGATATAATTCACCCCTCCACTTT.

This chain links TRBV18 with TRBJ2-2; D is possibly TRBD1 (6 bases). V lost 4 bases and J 0 bases, leaving 9 bases between the germline ends. Germline V gives CDR1 KGHSH, CDR2 LQKENI. CDR3 size: 15 residues. The CDR3 protein is CASSQRTANTGELFF. As DNA, the CDR3 is TGTGCCAGCTCACAAAGGACAGCGAACACCGGGGAGCTGTTTTTT.

This chain joins TRBV2 and TRBJ1-1; no clear D. Trimming took 6 bases from V and 1 from J, leaving 12 bases between them. Per germline, CDR1 SNHLY and CDR2 FYNNEI. The CDR3 is 14 amino acids. The CDR3 is CASRPQRQNTEAFF. The CDR3 DNA reads TGTGCCAGCAGACCTCAGAGACAGAACACTGAAGCTTTCTTT.